This TCR beta chain was profiled in a study of T cell responses to AZD1222 COVID-19 vaccine. CDR3 length: 15 amino acids. CDR1 is SGHRS and CDR2 is YFSETQ in the germline V gene. The V and J ends lost 6 bases and 4 bases respectively, with 19 bases between them. This clone has just a few counts. Measured with immunoSEQ multiplex PCR; TCRdb has only the in-frame clones, and not every one. The sample holds over 150,000 clones; 87% are singletons and the top ten take about 3%. The receptor was isolated from an adult in good health. Sequences were derived from peripheral blood, sampled on day 0 of AZD1222 vaccination. The chain joins TRBV5-1 to TRBJ1-2; no firm D call. The CDR3 DNA reads as TGCGCCAGCAACCCCAACCAAGGGTCGGGCTATGGCTACACCTTC. It is translated as CASNPNQGSGYGYTF.